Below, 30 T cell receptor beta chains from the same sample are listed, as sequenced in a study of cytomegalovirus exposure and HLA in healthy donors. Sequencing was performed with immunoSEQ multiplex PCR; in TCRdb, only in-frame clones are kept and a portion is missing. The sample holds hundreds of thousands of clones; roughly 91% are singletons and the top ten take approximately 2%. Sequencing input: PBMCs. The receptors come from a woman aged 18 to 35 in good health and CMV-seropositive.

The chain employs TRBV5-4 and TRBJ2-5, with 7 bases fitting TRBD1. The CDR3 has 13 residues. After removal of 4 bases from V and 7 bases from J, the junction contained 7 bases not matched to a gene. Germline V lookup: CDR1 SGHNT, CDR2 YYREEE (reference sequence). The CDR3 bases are TGTGCCAGCAGCCTAGGGACAGCGTGGACCCAGTACTTC. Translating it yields CASSLGTAWTQYF. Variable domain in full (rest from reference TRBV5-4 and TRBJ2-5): ETGVTQSPTHLIKTRGQQVTLRCSSQSGHNTVSWYQQALGQGPQFIFQYYREEENGRGNFPPRFSGLQFPNYSSELNVNALELDDSALYLCASSLGTAWTQYFGPGTRLLVL.

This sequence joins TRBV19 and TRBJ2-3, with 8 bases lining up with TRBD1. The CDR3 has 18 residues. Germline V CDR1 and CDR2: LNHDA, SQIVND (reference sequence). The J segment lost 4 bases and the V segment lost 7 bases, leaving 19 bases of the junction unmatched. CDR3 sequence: CASMIGQGAGPPADTQYF. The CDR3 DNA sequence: TGTGCCAGTATGATAGGACAGGGTGCCGGGCCCCCAGCAGATACGCAGTATTTT.

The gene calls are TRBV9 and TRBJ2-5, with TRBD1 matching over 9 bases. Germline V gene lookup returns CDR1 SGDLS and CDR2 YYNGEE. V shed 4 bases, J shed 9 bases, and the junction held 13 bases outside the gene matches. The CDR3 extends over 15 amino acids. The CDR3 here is CASSPLSGTGSPQYF. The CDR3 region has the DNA TGTGCCAGCAGCCCTCTCTCGGGGACAGGGTCTCCCCAGTACTTC.

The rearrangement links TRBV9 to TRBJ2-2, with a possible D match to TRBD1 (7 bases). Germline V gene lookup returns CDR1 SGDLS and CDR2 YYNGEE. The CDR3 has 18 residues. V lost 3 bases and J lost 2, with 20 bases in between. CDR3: CASSARGRGFVNTGELFF. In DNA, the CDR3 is TGTGCCAGCAGCGCAAGGGGGCGGGGATTCGTCAACACCGGGGAGCTGTTTTTT.

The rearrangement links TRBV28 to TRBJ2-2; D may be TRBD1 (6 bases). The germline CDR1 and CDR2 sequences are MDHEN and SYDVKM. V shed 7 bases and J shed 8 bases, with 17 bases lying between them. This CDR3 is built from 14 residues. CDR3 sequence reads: CASKGGRARGELFF. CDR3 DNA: TGTGCCAGCAAAGGGGGTCGAGCTCGAGGGGAGCTGTTTTTT.

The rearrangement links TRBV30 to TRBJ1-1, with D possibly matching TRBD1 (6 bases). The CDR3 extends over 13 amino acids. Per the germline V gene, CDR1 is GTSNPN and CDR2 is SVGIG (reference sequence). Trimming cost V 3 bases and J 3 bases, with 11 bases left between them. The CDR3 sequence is CAWRGGGDTEAFF. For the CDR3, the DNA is TGTGCCTGGAGGGGAGGGGGGGACACTGAAGCTTTCTTT.

The CDR3 loop is CASSSAKEGDTEAFF. The CDR3 nucleotides read TGTGCCAGCAGTTCCGCCAAGGAGGGAGACACTGAAGCTTTCTTT. The chain couples TRBV28 to TRBJ1-1; D unclear. Germline V gene data show CDR1 as MDHEN and CDR2 as SYDVKM. The CDR3 is made up of 15 amino acids. V gave up 4 bases and J gave up 3 bases, with 15 bases separating them.

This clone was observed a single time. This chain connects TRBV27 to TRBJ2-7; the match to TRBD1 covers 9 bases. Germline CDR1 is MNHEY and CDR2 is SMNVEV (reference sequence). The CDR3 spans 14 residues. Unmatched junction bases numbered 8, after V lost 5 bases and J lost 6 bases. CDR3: CASSKWTGVGEQYF. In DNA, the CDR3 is TGTGCCAGCAGTAAATGGACAGGGGTGGGCGAGCAGTACTTC.

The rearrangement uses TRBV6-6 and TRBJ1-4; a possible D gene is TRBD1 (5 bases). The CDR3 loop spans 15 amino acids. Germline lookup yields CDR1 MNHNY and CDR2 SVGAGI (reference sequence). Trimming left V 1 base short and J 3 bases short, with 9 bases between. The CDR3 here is CASSYLGRANEKLFF. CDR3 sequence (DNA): TGTGCCAGCAGTTACTTGGGCAGGGCTAATGAAAAACTGTTTTTT.

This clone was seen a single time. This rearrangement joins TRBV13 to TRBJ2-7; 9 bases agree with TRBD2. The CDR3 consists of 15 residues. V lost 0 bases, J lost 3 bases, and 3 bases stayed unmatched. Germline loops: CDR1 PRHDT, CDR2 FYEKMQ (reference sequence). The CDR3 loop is CASSLGSGRGYEQYF. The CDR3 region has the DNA TGTGCCAGCAGCTTAGGTAGCGGGAGAGGCTACGAGCAGTACTTC.

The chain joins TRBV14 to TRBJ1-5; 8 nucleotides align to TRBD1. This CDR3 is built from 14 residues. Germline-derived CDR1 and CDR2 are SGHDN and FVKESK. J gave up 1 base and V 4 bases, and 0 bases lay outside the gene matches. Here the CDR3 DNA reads TGTGCCAGCAGCCGGACAGGGAGCAATCAGCCCCAGCATTTT. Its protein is CASSRTGSNQPQHF.

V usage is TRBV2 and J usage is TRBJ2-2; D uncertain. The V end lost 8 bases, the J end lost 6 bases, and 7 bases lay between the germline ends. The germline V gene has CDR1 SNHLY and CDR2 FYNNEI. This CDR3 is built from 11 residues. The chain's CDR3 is CASCLAGELFF. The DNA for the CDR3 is TGTGCCAGCTGCCTAGCCGGGGAGCTGTTTTTT.

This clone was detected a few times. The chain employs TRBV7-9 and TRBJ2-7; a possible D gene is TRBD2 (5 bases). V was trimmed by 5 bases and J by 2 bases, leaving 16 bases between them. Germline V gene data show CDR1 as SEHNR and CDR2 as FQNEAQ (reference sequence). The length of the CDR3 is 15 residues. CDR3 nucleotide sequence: TGTGCCAGCAGCGGAGAGGAGCGGAGAGCCTACGAGCAGTACTTC. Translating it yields CASSGEERRAYEQYF.

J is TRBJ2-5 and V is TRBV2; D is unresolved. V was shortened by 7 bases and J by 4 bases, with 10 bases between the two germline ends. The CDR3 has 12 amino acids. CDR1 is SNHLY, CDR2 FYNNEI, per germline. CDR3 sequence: CASNRVGETQYF. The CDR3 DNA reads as TGTGCCAGCAACCGGGTCGGAGAGACCCAGTACTTC.

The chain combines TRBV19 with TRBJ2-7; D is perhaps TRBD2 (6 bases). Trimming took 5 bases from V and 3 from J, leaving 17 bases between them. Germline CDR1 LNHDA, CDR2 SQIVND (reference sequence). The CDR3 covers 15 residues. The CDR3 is CASSGAGRSVYEQYF. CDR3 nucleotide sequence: TGTGCCAGTAGTGGGGCGGGACGATCAGTCTACGAGCAGTACTTC.

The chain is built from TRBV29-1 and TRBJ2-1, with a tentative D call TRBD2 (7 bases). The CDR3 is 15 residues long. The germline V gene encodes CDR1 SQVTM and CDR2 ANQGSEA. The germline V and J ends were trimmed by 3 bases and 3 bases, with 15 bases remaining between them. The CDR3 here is CSVEGAGVGYNEQFF. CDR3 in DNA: TGCAGCGTTGAGGGGGCGGGAGTAGGCTACAATGAGCAGTTCTTC.

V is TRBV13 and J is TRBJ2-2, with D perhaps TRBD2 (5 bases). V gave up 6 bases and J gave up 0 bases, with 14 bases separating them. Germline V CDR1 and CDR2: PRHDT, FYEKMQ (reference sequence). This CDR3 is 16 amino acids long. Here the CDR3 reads CASRSGGYANTGELFF. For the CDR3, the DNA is TGTGCCAGCAGATCGGGCGGGTATGCGAACACCGGGGAGCTGTTTTTT.

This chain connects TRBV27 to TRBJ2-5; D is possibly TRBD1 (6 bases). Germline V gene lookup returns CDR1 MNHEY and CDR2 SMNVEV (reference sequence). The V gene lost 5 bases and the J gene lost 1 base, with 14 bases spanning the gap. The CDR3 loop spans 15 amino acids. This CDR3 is CASSPSTGSQETQYF. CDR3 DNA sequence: TGTGCCAGCAGTCCTTCTACAGGGAGCCAAGAGACCCAGTACTTC.

The CDR3 DNA follows: TGTGCCAGCAGTATGGGACTAGCGGAGACCCAGTACTTC. This sequence encodes CASSMGLAETQYF. The rearrangement uses TRBV27 and TRBJ2-5; 10 bases are shared with TRBD2. Germline V gene data show CDR1 as MNHEY and CDR2 as SMNVEV (reference sequence). Unmatched junction bases numbered 2, after V lost 5 bases and J lost 5 bases. CDR3 length equals 13 residues.

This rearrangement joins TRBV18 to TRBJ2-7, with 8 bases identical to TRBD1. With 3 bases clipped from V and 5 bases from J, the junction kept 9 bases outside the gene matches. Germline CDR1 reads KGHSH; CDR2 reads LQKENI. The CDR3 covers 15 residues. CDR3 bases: TGTGCCAGCTCACCTCCCGCAGGGGGCTTCCACGAGCAGTACTTC. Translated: CASSPPAGGFHEQYF. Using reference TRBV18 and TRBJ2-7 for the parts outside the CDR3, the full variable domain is NAGVMQNPRHLVRRRGQEARLRCSPMKGHSHVYWYRQLPEEGLKFMVYLQKENIIDESGMPKERFSAEFPKEGPSILRIQQVVRGDSAAYFCASSPPAGGFHEQYFGPGTRLTVT.

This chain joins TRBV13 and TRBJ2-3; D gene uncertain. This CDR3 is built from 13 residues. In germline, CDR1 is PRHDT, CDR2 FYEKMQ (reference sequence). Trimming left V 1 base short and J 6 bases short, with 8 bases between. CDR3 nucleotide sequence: TGTGCCAGCAGCTTAGACGGTCCCGATACGCAGTATTTT. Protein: CASSLDGPDTQYF.

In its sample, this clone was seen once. This CDR3 reads CASSDKGTEAFF. The CDR3 bases are TGTGCCAGCAGCGACAAAGGCACTGAAGCTTTCTTT. The chain couples TRBV28 to TRBJ1-1; D gene uncertain. CDR1 and CDR2 from the germline V gene are MDHEN and SYDVKM. This CDR3 contains 12 residues. V lost 6 bases, J lost 4 bases, and 9 bases lay in between.

The CDR3, as DNA: TGTGCCTGGAGTGTGGAGATTTGGGAGACCCAGTACTTC. Amino acid sequence: CAWSVEIWETQYF. The chain carries TRBV30 and TRBJ2-5; D uncertain. The ends were cut back, 0 bases at V and 5 bases at J, with 10 bases in the middle. Germline CDR1 is GTSNPN and CDR2 is SVGIG (reference sequence). The CDR3 runs to 13 residues.

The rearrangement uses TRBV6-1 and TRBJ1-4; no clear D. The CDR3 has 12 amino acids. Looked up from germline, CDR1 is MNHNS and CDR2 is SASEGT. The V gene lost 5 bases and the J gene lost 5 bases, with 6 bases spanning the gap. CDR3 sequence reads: CASSPSNEKLFF. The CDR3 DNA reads TGTGCCAGCAGTCCCTCGAATGAAAAACTGTTTTTT.

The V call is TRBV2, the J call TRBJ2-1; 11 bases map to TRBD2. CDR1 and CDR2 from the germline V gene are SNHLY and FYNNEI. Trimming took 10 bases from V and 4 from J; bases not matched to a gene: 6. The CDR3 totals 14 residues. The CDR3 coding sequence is TGTGCCACGCAGGGACTAGCGGAGTACAATGAGCAGTTCTTC. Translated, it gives CATQGLAEYNEQFF.

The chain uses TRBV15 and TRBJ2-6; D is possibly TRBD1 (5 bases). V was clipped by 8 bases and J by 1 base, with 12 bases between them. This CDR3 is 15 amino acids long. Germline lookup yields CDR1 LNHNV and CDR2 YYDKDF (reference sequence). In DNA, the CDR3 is TGTGCCACCGGTATTGGGGCGTCTGGGGCCAACGTCCTGACTTTC. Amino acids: CATGIGASGANVLTF.

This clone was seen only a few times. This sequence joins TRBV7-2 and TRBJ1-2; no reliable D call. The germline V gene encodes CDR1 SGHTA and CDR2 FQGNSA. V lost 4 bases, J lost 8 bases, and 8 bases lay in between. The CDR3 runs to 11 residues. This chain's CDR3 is CASSSYSGYTF. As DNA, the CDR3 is TGTGCCAGCAGCTCGTACTCGGGCTACACCTTC. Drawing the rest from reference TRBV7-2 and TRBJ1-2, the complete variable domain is GAGVSQSPSNKVTEKGKDVELRCDPISGHTALYWYRQSLGQGLEFLIYFQGNSAPDKSGLPSDRFSAERTGGSVSTLTIQRTQQEDSAVYLCASSSYSGYTFGSGTRLTVV.

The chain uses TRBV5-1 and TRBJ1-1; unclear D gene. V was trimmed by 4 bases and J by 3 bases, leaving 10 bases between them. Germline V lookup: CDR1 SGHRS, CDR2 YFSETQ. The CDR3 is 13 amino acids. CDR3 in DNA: TGCGCCAGCAGCCTCCAGACTGACACTGAAGCTTTCTTT. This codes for CASSLQTDTEAFF.

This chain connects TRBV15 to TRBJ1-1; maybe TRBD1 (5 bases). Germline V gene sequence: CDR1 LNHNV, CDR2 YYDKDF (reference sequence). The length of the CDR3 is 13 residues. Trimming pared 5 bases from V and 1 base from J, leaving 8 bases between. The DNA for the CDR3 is TGTGCCACCAGCGTTCAGGGGAACACTGAAGCTTTCTTT. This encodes CATSVQGNTEAFF.

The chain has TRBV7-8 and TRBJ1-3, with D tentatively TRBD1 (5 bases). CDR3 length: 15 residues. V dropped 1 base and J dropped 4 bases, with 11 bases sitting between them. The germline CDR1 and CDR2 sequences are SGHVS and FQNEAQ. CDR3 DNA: TGTGCCAGCAGCTTAGTCGGGGGTGGCGGAAACACCATATATTTT. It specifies CASSLVGGGGNTIYF. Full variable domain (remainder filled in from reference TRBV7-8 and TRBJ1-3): GAGVSQSPRYKVAKRGQDVALRCDPISGHVSLFWYQQALGQGPEFLTYFQNEAQLDKSGLPSDRFFAERPEGSVSTLKIQRTQQEDSAVYLCASSLVGGGGNTIYFGEGSWLTVV.